The 21 T cell receptor beta chains given below trace back to one sample, sequenced in a study of T-cell memory formation after mild COVID-19. TCRdb independently ran MiXCR on the 5' RACE reads; one entry per CDR3 protein. The repertoire holds about 610,000 distinct CDR3 sequences, with 17% as singletons. The sample was PBMCs or a T cell subset sorted from them (not recorded which). These receptors came from an adult woman who had mild COVID-19 (a few samples of this study predate the infection). Cell type and time point are not known.

The chain has TRBV4-2 and TRBJ2-1; unclear D gene. This CDR3 comprises 15 residues. The V gene's germline CDR1 is LGHNA and CDR2 YNFKEQ. V was shortened by 4 bases and J by 4 bases, with 14 bases between the two germline ends. The CDR3 is CASSRRLGLYNEQFF. DNA for the CDR3: TGTGCCAGCAGCCGTCGACTGGGCCTTTACAATGAGCAGTTCTTC.

In this sample, this clonotype turned up a few times. The rearrangement uses TRBV6-1 and TRBJ2-3; 8 bases are shared with TRBD2. With 5 bases clipped from V and 6 bases from J, the junction kept 10 bases outside the gene matches. Germline V gene lookup returns CDR1 MNHNS and CDR2 SASEGT. This CDR3 comprises 15 residues. CDR3 protein: CASSTFGLASDTQYF. The CDR3 DNA sequence: TGTGCCAGCAGTACATTCGGACTAGCATCGGATACGCAGTATTTT.

The J gene is TRBJ1-2, the V gene TRBV6-5; D is undetermined. The CDR3 extends over 15 amino acids. Germline CDR1 and CDR2: MNHEY and SVGAGI. Trimming took 5 bases from V and 2 from J, leaving 15 bases between them. The CDR3 region has the DNA TGTGCCAGCAGTAATTCATGGACCGACAACTATGGCTACACCTTC. Amino acids: CASSNSWTDNYGYTF.

J is TRBJ2-1 and V is TRBV30; D possibly corresponds to TRBD2 (6 bases). The germline V and J ends were trimmed by 8 bases and 1 base, with 15 bases remaining between them. The CDR3 is made up of 14 amino acids. From germline, CDR1 is GTSNPN and CDR2 SVGIG (reference sequence). The CDR3 spells CAGGFSGSYNEQFF. The CDR3 DNA follows: TGTGCCGGGGGATTTAGCGGTTCCTACAATGAGCAGTTCTTC.

As to this clonotype: The junction does not match germline at one end; this may be a read error. The rearrangement joins TRBV4-3 to TRBJ2-6; TRBD2 aligns across 8 bases. CDR1 LGHNA and CDR2 YSLEER come from the germline V gene. The CDR3 loop spans 18 amino acids. The CDR3, as DNA: TGCGTCAGCAGCCCATCCTTCTCTCGGCTCGGGGGGGCCGACGTCCTGACTTTC. Translated, it gives CVSSPSFSRLGGADVLTF.

The chain links TRBV27 to TRBJ2-3, with TRBD2 matching over 12 bases. CDR1 is MNHEY, CDR2 SMNVEV, per germline (reference sequence). V was pared by 7 bases and J by 2 bases, with 7 bases of the junction left unmatched. The CDR3 length is 16 residues. For the CDR3, the DNA is TGTGCCAGCACCCCTCTAGCGGGAGGGGCCACAGATACGCAGTATTTT. Protein sequence: CASTPLAGGATDTQYF.

CDR3 loop: CASKQGFKEGYTF. The CDR3 DNA follows: TGTGCCAGCAAACAGGGGTTCAAAGAGGGCTACACCTTC. The rearrangement links TRBV19 to TRBJ1-2; TRBD1 matches at 7 bases. The junction had 12 bases not matched to a gene; V was cut back by 9 bases and J by 8 bases. This CDR3 is built from 13 residues. Germline CDR1 is LNHDA and CDR2 is SQIVND (reference sequence).

In its sample, this clonotype was seen a few times. The V and J genes are TRBV4-3 and TRBJ1-2, with TRBD1 identical over 10 bases. The CDR3 has 14 residues. With 0 bases clipped from V and 7 bases from J, the junction kept 2 bases outside the gene matches. Germline V gene data show CDR1 as LGHNA and CDR2 as YSLEER. The CDR3 sequence is CASSQETGGRGYTF. The DNA for the CDR3 is TGCGCCAGCAGCCAAGAGACAGGGGGCCGTGGCTACACCTTC.

The chain uses TRBV12-3 or TRBV12-4 and TRBJ2-2, with D perhaps TRBD1 (6 bases). The length of the CDR3 is 21 residues. Trimming took off 6 bases at V and 2 bases at J, with 31 bases between the two ends. CDR3 nucleotides: TGTGCCAGCAGCCCAGGTCTCCGCCTAGATCCAACCAGGGGTAACACCGGGGAGCTGTTTTTT. Translating gives CASSPGLRLDPTRGNTGELFF.

The chain carries TRBV18 and TRBJ2-3; a possible D gene is TRBD1 (6 bases). The CDR3 length is 14 residues. The germline V gene has CDR1 KGHSH and CDR2 LQKENI. V was shortened by 3 bases and J by 2 bases, with 9 bases between the two germline ends. The CDR3 DNA reads as TGTGCCAGCTCACCTGACAGGAACACAGATACGCAGTATTTT. As protein: CASSPDRNTDTQYF.

This clonotype was detected a few times. This chain joins TRBV18 and TRBJ2-3, with 13 nucleotides matching TRBD2. The CDR3 is 17 residues long. Germline trimming cut 3 bases from V and 8 bases from J; bases unmatched to any gene: 11. Per germline, CDR1 KGHSH and CDR2 LQKENI. CDR3 in amino acids: CASSPGTSGAREGTQYF. DNA of the CDR3: TGTGCCAGCTCACCTGGGACTAGCGGGGCCCGAGAAGGTACGCAGTATTTT.

V usage is TRBV11-2 and J usage is TRBJ2-2; perhaps TRBD1 as D (5 bases). Trimming left V 8 bases short and J 6 bases short, with 13 bases between. The CDR3 has 13 amino acids. The germline CDR1 and CDR2 sequences are SGHAT and FQNNGV. CDR3: CASGDSFPGELFF. DNA for the CDR3: TGTGCCAGCGGTGACAGTTTCCCCGGGGAGCTGTTTTTT.

This clonotype was counted only a few times. The rearrangement links TRBV7-8 to TRBJ2-1, with TRBD2 matching 10 bases. Trimming at V came to 0 bases and at J to 3 bases, leaving 8 bases not matched to a gene. Germline CDR1 reads SGHVS; CDR2 reads FQNEAQ. The CDR3 has 18 residues. The CDR3 sequence is CASSLAQWLAGDYNEQFF. CDR3 nucleotides: TGTGCCAGCAGCTTAGCGCAATGGCTAGCGGGGGACTACAATGAGCAGTTCTTC. The entire variable domain, with the rest obtained from reference TRBV7-8 and TRBJ2-1, is as follows: GAGVSQSPRYKVAKRGQDVALRCDPISGHVSLFWYQQALGQGPEFLTYFQNEAQLDKSGLPSDRFFAERPEGSVSTLKIQRTQQEDSAVYLCASSLAQWLAGDYNEQFFGPGTRLTVL.

The table lists this clonotype with a few counts. The chain links TRBV7-9 to TRBJ2-3, with D possibly being TRBD2 (6 bases). The CDR3 is 12 amino acids. CDR1 and CDR2 from the germline V gene are SEHNR and FQNEAQ (reference sequence). V shed 7 bases and J shed 2 bases, with 7 bases lying between them. The CDR3 sequence: CASTGDTDTQYF. DNA of the CDR3: TGTGCCAGCACGGGAGACACAGATACGCAGTATTTT.

V is TRBV5-1 and J is TRBJ2-1; TRBD2 matches at 13 bases. CDR3 length: 16 residues. Germline CDR1 is SGHRS and CDR2 is YFSETQ. The trim removed 4 bases at V and 8 bases at J, leaving 9 bases unmatched. CDR3 bases: TGCGCCAGCAGCCCAGATGGACTAGCGGGAGTAGATGAGCAGTTCTTC. Protein product: CASSPDGLAGVDEQFF.

The chain links TRBV5-1 to TRBJ1-2; TRBD1 is a possible D gene (5 bases). This CDR3 has 15 residues. Germline assignment: CDR1 SGHRS and CDR2 YFSETQ. Trimming removed 1 base from V and 3 bases from J, with 13 bases in between. In DNA, the CDR3 is TGCGCCAGCAGCTTGTGGGCAGGGACCCACTATGGCTACACCTTC. Encoded protein: CASSLWAGTHYGYTF.

V usage is TRBV12-3 or TRBV12-4 and J usage is TRBJ2-1; D is possibly TRBD2 (6 bases). V was shortened by 1 base and J by 5 bases, with 12 bases between the two germline ends. The CDR3 extends over 15 amino acids. In DNA form, the CDR3 reads TGTGCCAGCAGTTTAGGCGTCAGGGAGGACAATGAGCAGTTCTTC. Protein: CASSLGVREDNEQFF.

For this clonotype: One end of the junction varies from germline; a read error may be responsible. The chain carries TRBV12-3 or TRBV12-4 and TRBJ1-1; tentative D call: TRBD1 (6 bases). The CDR3 is made up of 11 amino acids. CDR3 protein: CASSLRGALAF. CDR3 nucleotides: TGTGCCAGCAGTTTAAGGGGGGCGCTTGCCTTT.

V is TRBV11-3 and J is TRBJ1-1; 8 positions match TRBD1. Germline CDR1 and CDR2: SGHNT and YENEEA. Trimming removed 5 bases from V and 3 bases from J; junction bases left unmatched: 8. This CDR3 is built from 15 residues. The CDR3 nucleotides are TGTGCCAGCAGCCATGGACAGGGCGGGTACACTGAAGCTTTCTTT. Encoded protein: CASSHGQGGYTEAFF.

This clonotype was picked up a small number of times. V gene TRBV6-6 combines with J gene TRBJ2-7; 10 bases match TRBD1. The CDR3 extends over 15 amino acids. Germline CDR1 reads MNHNY; CDR2 reads SVGAGI (reference sequence). V was clipped by 6 bases and J by 4 bases; unmatched bases: 9. CDR3: CASSIGTGVRYEQYF. In nucleotides, the CDR3 is TGTGCCAGCAGCATCGGGACAGGGGTTCGGTACGAGCAGTACTTC.

This clonotype was recorded a few times. The rearrangement joins TRBV20-1 to TRBJ2-3, with 7 bases aligning to TRBD2. Germline-derived CDR1 and CDR2 are DFQATT and SNEGSKA (reference sequence). The CDR3 consists of 14 residues. V trimming: 5 bases; J trimming: 0 bases; junction bases outside the gene matches: 5. CDR3 nucleotides: TGCAGTGCTCCGCCAGCGGGGAGCACAGATACGCAGTATTTT. This gives the protein CSAPPAGSTDTQYF.